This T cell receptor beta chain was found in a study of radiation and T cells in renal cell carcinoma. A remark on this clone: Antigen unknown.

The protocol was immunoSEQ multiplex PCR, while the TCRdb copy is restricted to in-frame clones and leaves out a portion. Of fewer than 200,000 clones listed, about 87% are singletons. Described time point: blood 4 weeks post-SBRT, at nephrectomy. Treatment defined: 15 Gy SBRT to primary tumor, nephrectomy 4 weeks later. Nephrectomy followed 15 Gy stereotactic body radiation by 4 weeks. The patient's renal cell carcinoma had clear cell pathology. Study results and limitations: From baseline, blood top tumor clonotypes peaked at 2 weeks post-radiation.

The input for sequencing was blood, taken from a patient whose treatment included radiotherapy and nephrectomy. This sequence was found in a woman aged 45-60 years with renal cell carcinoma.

The CDR3 bases are TGTGCCATCAGTGAGTTGCAGACGGATTACAATGAGCAGTTCTTC. Protein: CAISELQTDYNEQFF. The V gene is TRBV10-3, the J gene TRBJ2-1; D unresolved. The ends were cut back, 1 base at V and 4 bases at J, with 11 bases in the middle. CDR3 length: 15 amino acids. In germline, CDR1 is ENHRY, CDR2 SYGVKD.